These T cell receptor beta chains were read from a single sample in a study of beta chain features in type 1 diabetes. The method was immunoSEQ multiplex PCR; TCRdb's version includes in-frame clones alone and lacks a portion of them. The sample lists some 150,000 clones, roughly 9% seen once, with roughly 0.7% in the top ten. The sequencing sample was made of central memory CD4+ T cells from blood. The receptors were gathered from a woman in her twenties or thirties with type 1 diabetes. The CDR3 runs from the conserved cysteine through the conserved F or W. The D gene is left open where the match is weak. Expanded clones are given a class, and other clones once, few, many or no size at all.

J,size,D,V,DNA,CDR3
TRBJ2-5,few,.,TRBV5-1,TGCGCCAGCAGCTCTCCCGGGACATCCCAAGAGACCCAGTACTTC,CASSSPGTSQETQYF
TRBJ1-1,few,.,TRBV2,TGTGCCAGCGCGACAGAGCACACTGAAGCTTTCTTT,CASATEHTEAFF
TRBJ2-2,.,TRBD2,TRBV7-2,TGTGCCAGCAAACTAGCGTCGAACACCGGGGAGCTGTTTTTT,CASKLASNTGELFF
TRBJ1-1,.,TRBD1,TRBV15,TGTGCCACCAGCAAAAACCCTGGGACAGGGGGAACTGAAGCTTTCTTT,CATSKNPGTGGTEAFF
TRBJ1-2,few,TRBD1,TRBV2,TGTGCCAGCAGGCAGGACAGGGGGGTCAACTATGGCTACACCTTC,CASRQDRGVNYGYTF
TRBJ2-3,few,.,TRBV29-1,TGCAGCGTTGAAGTTCAGACAGATACGCAGTATTTT,CSVEVQTDTQYF
TRBJ2-1,.,TRBD2,TRBV30,TGTGCCTGGAGTGCTGGACTAGCGGGAGGGGATGAGCAGTTCTTC,CAWSAGLAGGDEQFF
TRBJ1-2,.,.,TRBV21-1,TGTGCCAGCATCCAAGCCGCGGGCTATGGCTACACCTTC,CASIQAAGYGYTF
TRBJ2-7,few,.,TRBV7-2,TGTGCCAGCAGCTTCACTAGCCAGATGTCCTACGAGCAGTACTTC,CASSFTSQMSYEQYF
TRBJ2-6,few,.,TRBV19,TGTGCCAGTAGCCCGGGGTCTGGGGCCAACGTCCTGACTTTC,CASSPGSGANVLTF
TRBJ2-1,.,TRBD1,TRBV5-1,TGCGCCAGCAGCTTGTGGACAGGGGGGGGTGAGCAGTTCTTC,CASSLWTGGGEQFF
TRBJ2-2,many,TRBD1,TRBV29-1,TGCAGCGTGGGACAGGGCCACGGGGAGCTGTTTTTT,CSVGQGHGELFF
TRBJ2-7,.,TRBD1,TRBV9,TGTGCCAGCAGCTCGGGACAGGGAGGCGGCTCCTACGAGCAGTACTTC,CASSSGQGGGSYEQYF
TRBJ2-6,few,.,TRBV5-4,TGTGCCAGCAGCTTGGATCTGTCCTACTCTGGGGCCAACGTCCTGACTTTC,CASSLDLSYSGANVLTF
TRBJ1-1,.,TRBD1,TRBV7-9,TGTGCCAGCAGCCCCCTTGGGGGGACAGGGAACACTGAAGCTTTCTTT,CASSPLGGTGNTEAFF
TRBJ1-1,.,.,TRBV9,TGTGCCAGCAGCGCAAAGGACAGTCCGGCTTTCTTT,CASSAKDSPAFF
TRBJ2-7,.,TRBD2,TRBV27,TGTGCCAGGCCGGGACTAGCGGGAGGGGTTCACTACGAGCAGTACTTC,CARPGLAGGVHYEQYF
TRBJ2-3,few,TRBD1,TRBV2,TGTGCCAGCATCGTACAGGGGCCCGGCACAGATACGCAGTATTTT,CASIVQGPGTDTQYF
TRBJ1-5,.,.,TRBV28,TGTGCCAGCAGCCGCGGACTAACGGGCGGGCCCCAGCATTTT,CASSRGLTGGPQHF
TRBJ2-3,few,TRBD2,TRBV6-5,TGTGCCAGCAGTTACAATAGCGGGAGAATGACAGATACGCAGTATTTT,CASSYNSGRMTDTQYF
TRBJ2-1,.,.,TRBV7-6,TGTGCCAGCAGCACCGGTTCCGGGAGTGGTGAGCAGTTCTTC,CASSTGSGSGEQFF
TRBJ2-3,few,TRBD2,TRBV5-4,TGTGCCAGCAGCTCCAGGCTAGCGGGAGTGACAGATACGCAGTATTTT,CASSSRLAGVTDTQYF
TRBJ2-7,few,.,TRBV7-3,TGTGCCAGCAGCTTACAGGGGTCCTCCTACGAGCAGTACTTC,CASSLQGSSYEQYF
TRBJ2-5,few,.,TRBV21-1,TGTGCCAGCATGGCGGGGAATCCGCAAGAGACCCAGTACTTC,CASMAGNPQETQYF
TRBJ2-7,.,TRBD1,TRBV4-1,TGCGCCAGCAGTCATGTCCGGGACAGCCTATACTTC,CASSHVRDSLYF
TRBJ2-2,.,.,TRBV6-1,TGTGCCAGCAGGGCCCTGAACACCGGGGAGCTGTTTTTT,CASRALNTGELFF
TRBJ2-1,.,TRBD2,TRBV28,TGTGCCAGCAGTTCCAATTTCCTAGCGGGATACAATGAGCAGTTCTTC,CASSSNFLAGYNEQFF
TRBJ2-7,.,.,TRBV11-2,TGTGCCAGCAGCTTAGACAGCTCCTACGAGCAGTACTTC,CASSLDSSYEQYF
TRBJ1-1,few,.,TRBV14,TGTGCCAGCAGCCAGATGGAGGTTACTGAAGCTTTCTTT,CASSQMEVTEAFF
TRBJ1-1,few,.,TRBV4-2,TGTGCCAGCAGCCATCAAAAAACAGGGAACGGTTACACTGAAGCTTTCTTT,CASSHQKTGNGYTEAFF
TRBJ2-1,few,TRBD2,TRBV29-1,TGCAGCTTCTGGACTAGCGGAAAGCAGTTCTTC,CSFWTSGKQFF
TRBJ2-1,many,.,TRBV13,TGTGCCAGCAGCTCCGCCATCGGAGGGCCCCTGTTCTTC,CASSSAIGGPLFF
TRBJ2-7,.,TRBD2,TRBV4-1,TGCGCCAGCAGCCAAGCTTTTGGCGGGGGTTACGAGCAGTACTTC,CASSQAFGGGYEQYF
TRBJ2-1,few,.,TRBV6-1,TGTGCCAGCAGTGAGTCGAGGGAGTGGCTCTTC,CASSESREWLF
TRBJ1-5,few,TRBD1,TRBV2,TGTGCCAGCAACCTCGACAGGGCCTTTCAGCCCCAGCATTTT,CASNLDRAFQPQHF
TRBJ2-5,.,TRBD2,TRBV5-1,TGCGCCAGCAGCTTGGGGATGAGCGGGACCCCGCAAGAGACCCAGTACTTC,CASSLGMSGTPQETQYF
TRBJ2-7,few,.,TRBV4-1,TGCGCCAGCAGCCAGGGGACTCGATCCTACGAGCAGTACTTC,CASSQGTRSYEQYF
TRBJ1-2,few,.,TRBV28,TGTGCCAGCAGAGAGACAGCCCAGAATGGCTACACCTTC,CASRETAQNGYTF
TRBJ2-5,.,.,TRBV28,TGTGCCAGCAGTTTAAGAGTTTGGGGGGGCCCATCGCCCCAAGAGACCCAGTACTTC,CASSLRVWGGPSPQETQYF
TRBJ2-3,.,TRBD2,TRBV19,TGTGCCAGTAGCGTACTAGCGGAGTCCACAGATACGCAGTATTTT,CASSVLAESTDTQYF
TRBJ2-1,.,TRBD2,TRBV29-1,TGCAGCGTCAATGGACTAGCGGGAGACTATGAGCAGTTCTTC,CSVNGLAGDYEQFF
TRBJ2-3,.,.,TRBV19,TGTGCCAGTAGTGATGCGGGGAGGACTAGCACAGATACGCAGTATTTT,CASSDAGRTSTDTQYF
TRBJ2-5,.,TRBD1,TRBV15,TGTGCCACCAGCCAAGACAGGGGGCGAGAGACCCAGTACTTC,CATSQDRGRETQYF
TRBJ2-7,few,.,TRBV7-2,TGTGCCAGCAGCTTAGGAGACTCCGTCTACGAGCAGTACTTC,CASSLGDSVYEQYF
TRBJ2-3,few,.,TRBV1,TGCACCAGCAAAACGACTAGCGGGAGCACAGATACGCAGTATTTT,CTSKTTSGSTDTQYF
TRBJ2-1,.,.,TRBV19,TGTGCCAGTAGGACTAGACGGGGCGAGCAGTTCTTC,CASRTRRGEQFF
TRBJ2-3,.,TRBD1,TRBV10-2,TGCGCCAGCAGAAGGGGGCTTTCGACAGATACGCAGTATTTT,CASRRGLSTDTQYF
TRBJ1-4,.,.,TRBV15,TGTGCCACCACCTGGACAGCAACTAATGAAAAACTGTTTTTT,CATTWTATNEKLFF
TRBJ2-7,.,.,TRBV9,TGTGCCAGCAGCCCCCACTACGAGCAGTACTTC,CASSPHYEQYF
TRBJ2-5,.,.,TRBV9,TGTGCCAGCAGCGTCACGGGGGTAGAGACCCAGTACTTC,CASSVTGVETQYF
TRBJ2-5,.,TRBD1,TRBV5-1,TGCGCCAGCAGCCCCGGGACAGACTATCAAGAGACCCAGTACTTC,CASSPGTDYQETQYF
TRBJ1-3,.,.,TRBV6-6,TGTGCCAGCTTTAACTCTGGAAACACCATATATTTT,CASFNSGNTIYF
TRBJ2-7,few,.,TRBV28,TGTGCCAGCAGGACTCCCTTCTACGAGCAGTACTTC,CASRTPFYEQYF